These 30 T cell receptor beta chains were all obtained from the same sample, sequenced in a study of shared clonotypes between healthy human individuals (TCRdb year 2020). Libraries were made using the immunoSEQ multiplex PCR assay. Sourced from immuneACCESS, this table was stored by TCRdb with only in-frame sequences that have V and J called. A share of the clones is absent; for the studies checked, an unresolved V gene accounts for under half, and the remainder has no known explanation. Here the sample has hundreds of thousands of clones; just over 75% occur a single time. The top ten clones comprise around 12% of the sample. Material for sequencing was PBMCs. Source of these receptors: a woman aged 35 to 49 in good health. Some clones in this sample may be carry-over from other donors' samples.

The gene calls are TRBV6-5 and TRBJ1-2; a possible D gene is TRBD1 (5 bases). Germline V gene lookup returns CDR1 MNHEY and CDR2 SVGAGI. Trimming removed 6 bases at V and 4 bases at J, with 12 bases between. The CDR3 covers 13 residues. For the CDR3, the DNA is TGTGCCAGCAGACCCTGGGGCATCTATGGCTACACCTTC. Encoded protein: CASRPWGIYGYTF.

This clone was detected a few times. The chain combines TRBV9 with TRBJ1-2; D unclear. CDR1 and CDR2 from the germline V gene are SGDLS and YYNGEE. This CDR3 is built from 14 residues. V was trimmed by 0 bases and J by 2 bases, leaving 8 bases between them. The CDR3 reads CASSVDPQNYGYTF. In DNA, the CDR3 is TGTGCCAGCAGCGTAGACCCACAGAACTATGGCTACACCTTC.

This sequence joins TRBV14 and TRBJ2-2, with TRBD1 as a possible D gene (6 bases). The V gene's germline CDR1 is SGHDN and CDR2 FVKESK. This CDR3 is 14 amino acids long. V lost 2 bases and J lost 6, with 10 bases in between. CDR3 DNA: TGTGCCAGCAGCCAACTAGCAGGGGCCGGGGAGCTGTTTTTT. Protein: CASSQLAGAGELFF. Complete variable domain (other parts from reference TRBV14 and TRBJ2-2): EAGVTQFPSHSVIEKGQTVTLRCDPISGHDNLYWYRRVMGKEIKFLLHFVKESKQDESGMPNNRFLAERTGGTYSTLKVQPAELEDSGVYFCASSQLAGAGELFFGEGSRLTVL.

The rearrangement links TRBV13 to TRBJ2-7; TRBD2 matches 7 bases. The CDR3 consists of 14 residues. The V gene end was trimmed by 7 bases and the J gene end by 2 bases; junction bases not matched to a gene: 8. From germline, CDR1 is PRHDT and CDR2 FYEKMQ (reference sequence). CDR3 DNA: TGTGCCAGCACCCGGACGGGAGGTACCTACGAGCAGTACTTC. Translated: CASTRTGGTYEQYF.

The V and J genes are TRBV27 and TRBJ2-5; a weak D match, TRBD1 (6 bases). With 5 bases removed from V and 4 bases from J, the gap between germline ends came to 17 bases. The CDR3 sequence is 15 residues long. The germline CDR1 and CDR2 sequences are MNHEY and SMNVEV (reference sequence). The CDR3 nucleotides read TGTGCCAGCAGTCCCGGGACAATTAATGGAGAGACCCAGTACTTC. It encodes CASSPGTINGETQYF.

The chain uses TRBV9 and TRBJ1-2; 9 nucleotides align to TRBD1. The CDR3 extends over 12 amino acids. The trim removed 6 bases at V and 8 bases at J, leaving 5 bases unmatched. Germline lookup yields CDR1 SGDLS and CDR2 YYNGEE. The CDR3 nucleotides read TGTGCCAGCAACGGACAGGGGTGGGGCTACACCTTC. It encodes CASNGQGWGYTF.

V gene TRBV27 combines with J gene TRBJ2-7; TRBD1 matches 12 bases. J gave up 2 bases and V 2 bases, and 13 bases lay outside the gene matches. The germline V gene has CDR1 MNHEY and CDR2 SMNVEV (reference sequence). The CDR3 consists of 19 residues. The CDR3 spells CASSLPGTGGYGTPYEQYF. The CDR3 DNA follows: TGTGCCAGCAGTTTACCCGGGACAGGGGGCTACGGAACCCCCTACGAGCAGTACTTC.

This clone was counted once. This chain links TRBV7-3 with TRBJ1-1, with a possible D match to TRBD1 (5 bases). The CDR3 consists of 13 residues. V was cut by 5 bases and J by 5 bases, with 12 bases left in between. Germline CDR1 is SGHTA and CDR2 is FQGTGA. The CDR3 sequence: CASSQGRTTEAFF. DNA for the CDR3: TGTGCCAGCAGCCAGGGACGCACTACTGAAGCTTTCTTT.

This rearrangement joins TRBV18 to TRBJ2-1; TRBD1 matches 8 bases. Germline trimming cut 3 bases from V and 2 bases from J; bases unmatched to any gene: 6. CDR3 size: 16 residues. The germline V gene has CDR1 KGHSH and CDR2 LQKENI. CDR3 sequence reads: CASSPSVDRAYNEQFF. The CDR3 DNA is TGTGCCAGCTCACCGTCGGTGGACAGGGCCTACAATGAGCAGTTCTTC. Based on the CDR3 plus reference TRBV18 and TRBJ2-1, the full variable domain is NAGVMQNPRHLVRRRGQEARLRCSPMKGHSHVYWYRQLPEEGLKFMVYLQKENIIDESGMPKERFSAEFPKEGPSILRIQQVVRGDSAAYFCASSPSVDRAYNEQFFGPGTRLTVL.

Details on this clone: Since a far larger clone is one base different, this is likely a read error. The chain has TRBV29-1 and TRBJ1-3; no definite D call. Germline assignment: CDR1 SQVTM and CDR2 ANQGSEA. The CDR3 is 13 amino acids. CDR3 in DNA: TGCAGCGGTGGTAGGGCAGACGGAAGCACCATATATTTT. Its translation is CSGGRADGSTIYF. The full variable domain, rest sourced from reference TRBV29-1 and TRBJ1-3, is SAVISQKPSRDICQRGTSLTIQCQVDSQVTMMFWYRQQPGQSLTLIATANQGSEATYESGFVIDKFPISRPNLTFSTLTVSNMSPEDSSIYLCSGGRADGSTIYFGEGSWLTVV.

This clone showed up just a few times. Here the CDR3 reads CATPRKRPSSYNEQFF. CDR3 sequence (DNA): TGTGCCACCCCGAGAAAGCGTCCAAGCTCCTACAATGAGCAGTTCTTC. The rearrangement links TRBV11-3 to TRBJ2-1; D unclear. The germline V and J ends were trimmed by 10 bases and 0 bases, with 19 bases remaining between them. CDR3 length: 16 residues. CDR1 and CDR2 from the germline V gene are SGHNT and YENEEA.

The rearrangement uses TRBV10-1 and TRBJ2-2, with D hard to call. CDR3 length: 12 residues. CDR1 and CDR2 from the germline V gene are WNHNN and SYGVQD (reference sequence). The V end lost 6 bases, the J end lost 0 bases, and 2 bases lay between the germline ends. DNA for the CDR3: TGCGCCAGCAGCTCGAACACCGGGGAGCTGTTTTTT. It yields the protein CASSSNTGELFF.

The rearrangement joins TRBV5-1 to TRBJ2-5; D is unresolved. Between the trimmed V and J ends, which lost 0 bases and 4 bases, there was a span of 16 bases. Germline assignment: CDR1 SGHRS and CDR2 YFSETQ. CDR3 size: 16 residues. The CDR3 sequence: CASSLGAGFSGETQYF. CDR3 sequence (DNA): TGCGCCAGCAGCTTGGGTGCCGGGTTTTCGGGAGAGACCCAGTACTTC.

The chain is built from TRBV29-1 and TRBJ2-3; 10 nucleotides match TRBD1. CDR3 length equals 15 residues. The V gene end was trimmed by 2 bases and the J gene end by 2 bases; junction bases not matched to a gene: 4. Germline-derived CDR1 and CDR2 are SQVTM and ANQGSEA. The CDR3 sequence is CSVESTGGYTDTQYF. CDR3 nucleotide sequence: TGCAGCGTTGAATCGACAGGGGGCTACACAGATACGCAGTATTTT.

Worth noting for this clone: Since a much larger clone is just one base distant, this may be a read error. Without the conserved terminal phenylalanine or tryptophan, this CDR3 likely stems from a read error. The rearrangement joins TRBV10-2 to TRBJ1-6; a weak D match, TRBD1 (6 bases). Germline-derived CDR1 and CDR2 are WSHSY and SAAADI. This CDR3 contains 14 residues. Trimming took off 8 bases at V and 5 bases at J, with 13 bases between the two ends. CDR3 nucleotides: TGCGCCAGCTTAGGTTACAGGGATAATTCACCCCTCCACTCT. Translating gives CASLGYRDNSPLHS.

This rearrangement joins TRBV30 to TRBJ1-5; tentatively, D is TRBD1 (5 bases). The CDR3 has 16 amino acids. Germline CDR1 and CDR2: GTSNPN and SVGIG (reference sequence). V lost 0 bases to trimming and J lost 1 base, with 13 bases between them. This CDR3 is CAWSVGPGPSNQPQHF. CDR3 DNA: TGTGCCTGGAGTGTAGGCCCAGGGCCCAGCAATCAGCCCCAGCATTTT.

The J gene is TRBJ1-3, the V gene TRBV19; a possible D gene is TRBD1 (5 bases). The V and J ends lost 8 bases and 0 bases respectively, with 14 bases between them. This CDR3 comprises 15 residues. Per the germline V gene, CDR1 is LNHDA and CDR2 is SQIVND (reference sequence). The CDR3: CASQPGLTSGNTIYF. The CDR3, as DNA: TGTGCCAGTCAGCCGGGACTTACCTCTGGAAACACCATATATTTT.

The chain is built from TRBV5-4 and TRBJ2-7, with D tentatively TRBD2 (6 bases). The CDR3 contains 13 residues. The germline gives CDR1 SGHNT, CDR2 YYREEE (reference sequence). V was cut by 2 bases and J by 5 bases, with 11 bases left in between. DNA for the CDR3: TGTGCCAGCAGCTTTCAGGGAGGAAACGAGCAGTACTTC. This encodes CASSFQGGNEQYF.

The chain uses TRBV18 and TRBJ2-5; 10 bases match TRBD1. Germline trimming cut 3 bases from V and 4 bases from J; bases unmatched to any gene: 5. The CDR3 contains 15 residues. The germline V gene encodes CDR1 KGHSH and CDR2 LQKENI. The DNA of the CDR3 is TGTGCCAGCTCACCGGACAGGGGGAGGCGAGAGACCCAGTACTTC. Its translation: CASSPDRGRRETQYF.

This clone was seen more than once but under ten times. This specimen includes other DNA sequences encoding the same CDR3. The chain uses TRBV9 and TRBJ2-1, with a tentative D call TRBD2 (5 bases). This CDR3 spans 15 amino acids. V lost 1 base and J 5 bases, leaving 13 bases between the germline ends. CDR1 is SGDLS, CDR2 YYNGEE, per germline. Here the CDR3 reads CASSVSGSGNNEQFF. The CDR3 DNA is TGTGCCAGCAGCGTATCGGGGAGTGGGAACAATGAGCAGTTCTTC.

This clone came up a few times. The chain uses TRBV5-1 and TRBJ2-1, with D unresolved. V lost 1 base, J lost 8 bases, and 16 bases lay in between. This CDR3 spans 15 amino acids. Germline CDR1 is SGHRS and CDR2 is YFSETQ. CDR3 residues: CASSLSTAWAYEQFF. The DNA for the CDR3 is TGCGCCAGCAGCTTGTCAACTGCCTGGGCGTATGAGCAGTTCTTC.

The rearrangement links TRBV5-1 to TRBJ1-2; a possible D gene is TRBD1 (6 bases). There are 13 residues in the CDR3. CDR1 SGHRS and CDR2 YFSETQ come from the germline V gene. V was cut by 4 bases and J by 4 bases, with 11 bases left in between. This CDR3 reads CASSETGSYGYTF. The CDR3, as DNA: TGCGCCAGCAGCGAGACAGGCTCCTATGGCTACACCTTC.

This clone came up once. This CDR3 is CAISEELAGGRVEQYF. CDR3 sequence (DNA): TGTGCCATCAGTGAGGAACTAGCGGGAGGGCGGGTTGAGCAGTACTTC. V gene TRBV10-3 combines with J gene TRBJ2-7, with 13 bases aligning to TRBD2. This CDR3 has 16 amino acids. CDR1 is ENHRY and CDR2 is SYGVKD in the germline V gene. V lost 2 bases to trimming and J lost 7 bases; unmatched junction nucleotides: 8.

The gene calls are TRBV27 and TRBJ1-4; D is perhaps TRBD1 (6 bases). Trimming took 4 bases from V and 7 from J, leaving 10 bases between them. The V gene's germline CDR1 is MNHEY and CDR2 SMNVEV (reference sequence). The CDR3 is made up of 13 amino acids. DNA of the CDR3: TGTGCCAGCAGTTCGGACAGAGGTGAAAAACTGTTTTTT. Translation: CASSSDRGEKLFF.

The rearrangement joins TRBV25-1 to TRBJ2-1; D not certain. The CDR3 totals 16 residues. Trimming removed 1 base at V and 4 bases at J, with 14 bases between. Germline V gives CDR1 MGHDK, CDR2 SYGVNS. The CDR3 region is CASSESGPPSYNEQFF. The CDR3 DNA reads TGTGCCAGCAGTGAATCGGGCCCACCCTCATACAATGAGCAGTTCTTC.

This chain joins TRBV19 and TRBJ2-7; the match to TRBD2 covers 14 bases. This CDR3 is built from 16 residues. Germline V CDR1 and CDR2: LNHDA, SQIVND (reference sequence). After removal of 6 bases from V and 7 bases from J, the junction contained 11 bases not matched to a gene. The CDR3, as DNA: TGTGCCAGTAGCGCCACGGGGACTAGCGGGAGATATGAGCAGTACTTC. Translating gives CASSATGTSGRYEQYF.

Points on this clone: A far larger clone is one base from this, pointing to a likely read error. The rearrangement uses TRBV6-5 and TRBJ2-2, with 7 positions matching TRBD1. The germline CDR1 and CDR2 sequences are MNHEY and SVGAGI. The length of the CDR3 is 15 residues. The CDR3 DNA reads TGTGCCAGCAGTTACGGGACAGACAACACCGAGGAGCTGTTTTTT. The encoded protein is CASSYGTDNTEELFF.

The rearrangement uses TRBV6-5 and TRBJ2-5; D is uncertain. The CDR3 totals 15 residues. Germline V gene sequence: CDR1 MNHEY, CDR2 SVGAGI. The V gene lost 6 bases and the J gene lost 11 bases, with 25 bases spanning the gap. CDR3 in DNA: TGTGCCAGCAGCCTCAGTCTAGACAAACTGAAAGAGCAGTACTTC. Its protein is CASSLSLDKLKEQYF.

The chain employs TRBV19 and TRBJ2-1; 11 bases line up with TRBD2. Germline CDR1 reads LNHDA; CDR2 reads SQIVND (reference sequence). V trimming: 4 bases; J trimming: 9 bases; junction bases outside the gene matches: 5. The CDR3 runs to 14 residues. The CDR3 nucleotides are TGTGCCAGTAGTAAACTAGCGGGAGTTTCTGAGCAGTTCTTC. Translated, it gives CASSKLAGVSEQFF.

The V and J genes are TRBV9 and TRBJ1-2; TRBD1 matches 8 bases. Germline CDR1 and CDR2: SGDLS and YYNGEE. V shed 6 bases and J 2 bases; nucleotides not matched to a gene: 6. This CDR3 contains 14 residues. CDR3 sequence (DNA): TGTGCCAGCAAAACCGGGACAGGCAACTATGGCTACACCTTC. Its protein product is CASKTGTGNYGYTF.